Following are 21 T cell receptor beta chains from one sample sequenced in a study of early T cells in non-severe SARS-CoV-2 infection. MiXCR, run by TCRdb on the 5' RACE reads, gives a single entry per CDR3 protein. There are 40,000 to 45,000 distinct CDR3 sequences in the sample; about 11% occur only once, and more than 9.5% lies in the top ten. The material sequenced was whole blood. These TCRs come from an adult who was a healthcare worker with PCR-confirmed SARS-CoV-2 infection or an uninfected control (not recorded which).

This clonotype has more than one count but fewer than ten. V gene TRBV11-2 combines with J gene TRBJ2-1, with D perhaps matching TRBD1 (6 bases). Germline V gene lookup returns CDR1 SGHAT and CDR2 FQNNGV. The CDR3 spans 15 residues. Between the trimmed V and J ends, which lost 1 base and 4 bases, there was a span of 11 bases. The CDR3 nucleotides are TGTGCCAGCAGCTTAGTACAGGGTAATTACAATGAGCAGTTCTTC. Protein sequence: CASSLVQGNYNEQFF.

This clonotype was picked up a small number of times. This chain connects TRBV20-1 to TRBJ1-1; D gene uncertain. From germline, CDR1 is DFQATT and CDR2 SNEGSKA (reference sequence). The germline V and J ends were trimmed by 3 bases and 1 base, with 3 bases remaining between them. CDR3 size: 11 residues. CDR3 sequence (DNA): TGCAGTGCTAGTGGGAACACTGAAGCTTTCTTT. It encodes CSASGNTEAFF.

This clonotype has only a few counts. The rearrangement joins TRBV9 to TRBJ1-3; the match to TRBD1 covers 7 bases. The germline CDR1 and CDR2 sequences are SGDLS and YYNGEE. The CDR3 spans 13 residues. Germline trimming cut 3 bases from V and 4 bases from J; bases unmatched to any gene: 1. CDR3 DNA sequence: TGTGCCAGCAGCGCGACAGGGGGAAACACCATATATTTT. Amino acid sequence: CASSATGGNTIYF.

This chain joins TRBV20-1 and TRBJ2-7; TRBD1 might be the D (5 bases). Trimming stripped 6 bases from V and 3 bases from J, with 15 bases between. The CDR3 loop spans 13 amino acids. Per the germline V gene, CDR1 is DFQATT and CDR2 is SNEGSKA (reference sequence). CDR3 region: CSANKQVFYEQYF. The CDR3 DNA reads TGCAGTGCGAATAAACAGGTTTTCTACGAGCAGTACTTC.

This clonotype showed up many times. The chain combines TRBV19 with TRBJ2-3; 11 nucleotides match TRBD1. Germline V gene lookup returns CDR1 LNHDA and CDR2 SQIVND (reference sequence). Trimming removed 6 bases from V and 6 bases from J; junction bases left unmatched: 5. This CDR3 is built from 14 residues. This CDR3 is CASRQDRGRDTQYF. The CDR3 DNA reads TGTGCCAGTAGACAGGACAGGGGGCGTGATACGCAGTATTTT.

This clonotype was counted many times. The rearrangement links TRBV24-1 to TRBJ1-5; 7 positions match TRBD1. Per germline, CDR1 KGHDR and CDR2 SFDVKD. V gave up 5 bases and J gave up 7 bases; unmatched junction bases: 4. The CDR3 is 13 amino acids. The DNA for the CDR3 is TGTGCCACCAGTGTTAGGGGGCAACAGCCCCAGCATTTT. Encoded protein: CATSVRGQQPQHF.

The chain has TRBV10-3 and TRBJ1-2, with D unresolved. Trimming pared 10 bases from V and 2 bases from J, leaving 11 bases between. Per germline, CDR1 ENHRY and CDR2 SYGVKD. CDR3 length: 12 residues. The CDR3 reads CATYAENYGYTF. The CDR3, as DNA: TGTGCCACATATGCAGAGAACTATGGCTACACCTTC.

This clonotype was observed a few times. The CDR3 spells CASSHGRTGGNQPQHF. CDR3 nucleotide sequence: TGTGCCAGCAGCCACGGACGGACAGGGGGCAATCAGCCCCAGCATTTT. The rearrangement joins TRBV6-6 to TRBJ1-5; 9 bases align to TRBD1. This CDR3 is 16 amino acids long. Germline CDR1 is MNHNY and CDR2 is SVGAGI (reference sequence). V gave up 6 bases and J gave up 2 bases; unmatched junction bases: 8.

This clonotype was seen only a few times. The chain couples TRBV12-3 or TRBV12-4 to TRBJ2-1; the D gene is possibly TRBD1 (5 bases). This CDR3 contains 14 residues. Trimming stripped 6 bases from V and 4 bases from J, with 13 bases between. The CDR3 nucleotides are TGTGCCAGCAGATTCCAGGGCGATTACAATGAGCAGTTCTTC. Protein: CASRFQGDYNEQFF.

Comment on this clonotype: Relative to the germline gene, one junction end is altered; a read error may explain this. The chain carries TRBV7-3 and TRBJ1-3; D may be TRBD1 (6 bases). The CDR3 loop spans 18 amino acids. The germline V gene encodes CDR1 SGHTA and CDR2 FQGTGA. CDR3 residues: CASSLTPWTVNSGNTIYF. CDR3 nucleotide sequence: TGTGCCAGCAGCCTAACGCCGTGGACAGTAAACTCTGGAAACACCATATATTTT.

This clonotype has at least ten counts. This rearrangement joins TRBV19 to TRBJ2-2, with D maybe TRBD1 (5 bases). The germline gives CDR1 LNHDA, CDR2 SQIVND (reference sequence). The V and J ends lost 9 bases and 0 bases respectively, with 14 bases between them. The CDR3 runs to 15 residues. Written as DNA, the CDR3 is TGTGCCAGCCAGTGGGGCGGCTCGAACACCGGGGAGCTGTTTTTT. Protein product: CASQWGGSNTGELFF. The whole variable domain, filled in from reference TRBV19 and TRBJ2-2, reads DGGITQSPKYLFRKEGQNVTLSCEQNLNHDAMYWYRQDPGQGLRLIYYSQIVNDFQKGDIAEGYSVSREKKESFPLTVTSAQKNPTAFYLCASQWGGSNTGELFFGEGSRLTVL.

This clonotype appeared a few times. The chain couples TRBV20-1 to TRBJ2-1, with D tentatively TRBD2 (6 bases). CDR1 and CDR2 from the germline V gene are DFQATT and SNEGSKA (reference sequence). The CDR3 loop spans 13 amino acids. Trimming took 6 bases from V and 6 from J, leaving 15 bases between them. The CDR3: CSAGGGRSNEQFF. The DNA for the CDR3 is TGCAGTGCCGGGGGTGGGAGGTCCAATGAGCAGTTCTTC.

This clonotype was counted a few times. This rearrangement joins TRBV11-1 to TRBJ1-1; 7 bases match TRBD1. CDR3 length: 18 amino acids. Germline CDR1 reads SGHAT; CDR2 reads FQDESV (reference sequence). The junction had 15 bases not matched to a gene; V was cut back by 4 bases and J by 1 base. The CDR3 DNA sequence: TGTGCCAGCAGCTCCACTCGAGGTCTACAGGGGTCGAACACTGAAGCTTTCTTT. It encodes CASSSTRGLQGSNTEAFF.

In this sample, this clonotype turned up many times. V usage is TRBV20-1 and J usage is TRBJ2-1; D is unresolved. Trimming pared 0 bases from V and 6 bases from J, leaving 15 bases between. CDR3 length equals 15 residues. The V gene's germline CDR1 is DFQATT and CDR2 SNEGSKA (reference sequence). CDR3 protein: CSARDYRSVLNEQFF. The CDR3, as DNA: TGCAGTGCTAGAGATTATAGGAGCGTCCTCAATGAGCAGTTCTTC.

This clonotype turned up a few times. V is TRBV19 and J is TRBJ1-2; unclear D gene. Germline CDR1 LNHDA, CDR2 SQIVND (reference sequence). Trimming shortened V by 6 bases and J by 4 bases, and 9 bases separated the two germline ends. This CDR3 comprises 12 residues. The CDR3 sequence: CASSSRSYGYTF. The CDR3 coding sequence is TGTGCCAGTAGCAGTAGGTCCTATGGCTACACCTTC.

This clonotype is classed as medium-sized. The V gene is TRBV11-2, the J gene TRBJ2-6; the D gene could be TRBD1 or TRBD2 (5 bases each). The CDR3 extends over 16 amino acids. Germline assignment: CDR1 SGHAT and CDR2 FQNNGV. The ends were cut back, 3 bases at V and 4 bases at J, with 13 bases in the middle. CDR3 region: CASSFSWGSGANVLTF. For the CDR3, the DNA is TGTGCCAGCAGCTTCAGTTGGGGGTCAGGGGCCAACGTCCTGACTTTC.

The rearrangement joins TRBV6-2 or TRBV6-3 to TRBJ1-6, with D unclear. The CDR3 length is 14 residues. Trimming took off 5 bases at V and 6 bases at J, with 11 bases between the two ends. Germline V gives CDR1 MNHEY, CDR2 SVGEGT. The CDR3 region is CASSTEQINSPLHF. CDR3 in DNA: TGTGCCAGCAGTACCGAACAGATTAATTCACCCCTCCACTTT.

The sample holds a few counts of this clonotype. The chain employs TRBV12-3 or TRBV12-4 and TRBJ2-3; D perhaps matches TRBD2 (7 bases). The CDR3 length is 16 residues. The ends were cut back, 8 bases at V and 5 bases at J, with 23 bases in the middle. CDR3 loop: CASVVYGGGPGDTQYF. CDR3 DNA: TGTGCCAGCGTAGTCTATGGGGGGGGGCCCGGAGATACGCAGTATTTT.

This clonotype occurred many times. The chain links TRBV7-3 to TRBJ2-7; 7 nucleotides match TRBD1. Trimming cost V 5 bases and J 5 bases; bases outside gene matches: 15. The CDR3 is made up of 16 amino acids. Germline assignment: CDR1 SGHTA and CDR2 FQGTGA. This CDR3 is CASSPRDRAPQDEQYF. The CDR3 nucleotides are TGTGCCAGCAGCCCCCGAGACAGGGCCCCCCAGGACGAGCAGTACTTC.

The sample holds many counts of this clonotype. J is TRBJ1-2 and V is TRBV12-3 or TRBV12-4; no reliable D call. V gave up 6 bases and J gave up 0 bases, with 5 bases separating them. CDR3 length: 12 residues. CDR3 in amino acids: CASSSTNYGYTF. The CDR3 DNA reads as TGTGCCAGCAGCTCAACTAACTATGGCTACACCTTC.

This chain connects TRBV10-2 to TRBJ2-5, with D perhaps TRBD1 or TRBD2 (5 bases each). Germline CDR1 and CDR2: WSHSY and SAAADI. The CDR3 loop spans 15 amino acids. V was clipped by 8 bases and J by 2 bases, with 18 bases between them. CDR3 nucleotides: TGCGCCAGCCCTACCCCGAGGGGCGAGCAAGAGACCCAGTACTTC. Translating it yields CASPTPRGEQETQYF.